These 17 T cell receptor beta chains were sequenced from one sample in a study of HIV-infected patients and healthy controls. TCRdb recomputed calls from the 5' RACE reads with MiXCR, one row per CDR3 protein. The sample holds under 20,000 distinct CDR3 sequences, approximately 16% seen once. The sequencing sample was made of CD8+ T cells from blood. These receptor sequences come from a human donor in good health.

The chain recombines TRBV2 with TRBJ2-1; D gene unclear. Germline V gives CDR1 SNHLY, CDR2 FYNNEI. The V and J ends lost 10 bases and 6 bases respectively, with 13 bases between them. This CDR3 spans 12 amino acids. The CDR3 DNA is TGTGCCACTAATCGGGCATCCAATGAGCAGTTCTTC. Translated: CATNRASNEQFF.

Only a few counts were recorded for this clonotype. The V call is TRBV5-6, the J call TRBJ2-7, with D possibly matching TRBD1 (6 bases). CDR1 is SGHDT, CDR2 YYEEEE, per germline. The CDR3 is 14 amino acids. V gave up 0 bases and J gave up 3 bases, with 10 bases separating them. DNA of the CDR3: TGTGCCAGCAGCTTGGGGGACACCGTCTACGAGCAGTACTTC. As protein: CASSLGDTVYEQYF.

This clonotype was observed a handful of times. The chain recombines TRBV30 with TRBJ2-1; TRBD2 matches 9 bases. The V segment lost 0 bases and the J segment 6 bases; nucleotides outside the gene matches: 9. Per the germline V gene, CDR1 is GTSNPN and CDR2 is SVGIG (reference sequence). The CDR3 loop spans 16 amino acids. The CDR3 spells CAWSVGAGTSFNEQFF. CDR3 bases: TGTGCCTGGAGTGTAGGGGCCGGGACTAGCTTCAATGAGCAGTTCTTC.

This clonotype came up a few times. The chain uses TRBV7-2 and TRBJ1-2, with 9 bases aligning to TRBD1. The germline gives CDR1 SGHTA, CDR2 FQGNSA. Trimming removed 5 bases from V and 5 bases from J; junction bases left unmatched: 9. There are 15 residues in the CDR3. CDR3 loop: CASSPWDRAGYGYTF. The CDR3 region has the DNA TGTGCCAGCAGCCCCTGGGACAGGGCGGGTTATGGCTACACCTTC.

This clonotype has at least ten counts. The V gene is TRBV27, the J gene TRBJ1-6; D call uncertain. V dropped 7 bases and J dropped 7 bases, with 14 bases sitting between them. Looked up from germline, CDR1 is MNHEY and CDR2 is SMNVEV (reference sequence). The CDR3 consists of 14 residues. The CDR3 reads CASTWVPVNSPLHF. DNA for the CDR3: TGTGCCAGCACTTGGGTGCCCGTAAATTCACCCCTCCACTTT.

This clonotype was counted only a few times. This chain uses TRBV7-9 with TRBJ1-3; D gene uncertain. Germline loops: CDR1 SEHNR, CDR2 FQNEAQ (reference sequence). The CDR3 loop spans 15 amino acids. Trimming took off 4 bases at V and 0 bases at J, with 10 bases between the two ends. CDR3 protein: CASSSGTYSGNTIYF. For the CDR3, the DNA is TGTGCCAGCAGCTCAGGAACCTACTCTGGAAACACCATATATTTT.

The chain combines TRBV6-1 with TRBJ2-1; D is uncertain. V dropped 8 bases and J dropped 12 bases, with 14 bases sitting between them. Germline V gene lookup returns CDR1 MNHNS and CDR2 SASEGT. The CDR3 is 11 amino acids. CDR3 DNA: TGTGCCAGCCTCCAAGGTTTACGGCAGTTCTTC. Translated, it gives CASLQGLRQFF.

This clonotype was seen a handful of times. The gene calls are TRBV28 and TRBJ2-7; perhaps TRBD2 as D (6 bases). CDR3 size: 15 residues. Germline V gives CDR1 MDHEN, CDR2 SYDVKM. V was clipped by 6 bases and J by 3 bases, with 18 bases between them. The CDR3 loop reads CASRSGRDFSYEQYF. In DNA, the CDR3 is TGTGCCAGCAGGTCTGGCCGGGACTTTAGCTACGAGCAGTACTTC.

This clonotype came up many times. The rearrangement uses TRBV20-1 and TRBJ2-1; 11 bases match TRBD2. CDR3 length: 14 amino acids. Trimming took 6 bases from V and 6 from J; bases not matched to a gene: 7. Germline V gene sequence: CDR1 DFQATT, CDR2 SNEGSKA (reference sequence). CDR3 nucleotides: TGCAGTGCCAGGGGACTAGCGGAGTTCAATGAGCAGTTCTTC. Amino acids: CSARGLAEFNEQFF.

This clonotype is medium-sized in the sample. This chain connects TRBV20-1 to TRBJ2-7, with D unclear. This CDR3 region has 13 residues. Germline V gives CDR1 DFQATT, CDR2 SNEGSKA (reference sequence). Trimming took off 5 bases at V and 2 bases at J, with 13 bases between the two ends. CDR3 DNA sequence: TGCAGTGCTCGCTCCACTGAAACCTACGAGCAGTACTTC. Translating gives CSARSTETYEQYF.

This clonotype appeared many times. The V and J genes are TRBV14 and TRBJ2-1; D is ambiguous. Germline lookup yields CDR1 SGHDN and CDR2 FVKESK. Trimming cost V 0 bases and J 6 bases, with 15 bases left between them. The CDR3 length is 16 residues. The CDR3 loop reads CASSQDYYAEGNEQFF. The CDR3 DNA is TGTGCCAGCAGCCAAGATTACTACGCCGAAGGCAATGAGCAGTTCTTC.

Ten or more counts support this clonotype. This chain connects TRBV11-2 to TRBJ2-1; no reliable D call. V was cut by 4 bases and J by 8 bases, with 21 bases left in between. The germline gives CDR1 SGHAT, CDR2 FQNNGV. This CDR3 is built from 16 residues. The CDR3 here is CASSWEGRPVRDEQFF. The CDR3 coding sequence is TGTGCCAGCAGCTGGGAAGGACGCCCGGTTCGGGATGAGCAGTTCTTC.

The V call is TRBV5-4, the J call TRBJ1-1; D gene ambiguous. CDR1 and CDR2 from the germline V gene are SGHNT and YYREEE (reference sequence). Trimming stripped 1 base from V and 8 bases from J, with 15 bases between. This CDR3 has 14 residues. The CDR3: CASSLSKGNPEAFF. The CDR3 DNA reads TGTGCCAGCAGCTTGTCCAAAGGGAATCCGGAAGCTTTCTTT.

This chain links TRBV7-8 with TRBJ2-7; 8 bases align to TRBD1. Trimming at V came to 4 bases and at J to 3 bases, leaving 8 bases not matched to a gene. The CDR3 has 15 residues. CDR1 and CDR2 from the germline V gene are SGHVS and FQNEAQ. CDR3 amino acids: CASSYQGAPSYEQYF. CDR3 nucleotide sequence: TGTGCCAGCAGCTATCAGGGGGCCCCCAGCTACGAGCAGTACTTC.

This clonotype is labeled medium-sized (0.01 to 0.1%). J is TRBJ2-1 and V is TRBV28; the match to TRBD1 covers 8 bases. J lost 1 base, V lost 7 bases, and 15 bases had no gene match. CDR1 is MDHEN and CDR2 is SYDVKM in the germline V gene. The CDR3 covers 18 residues. The CDR3 coding sequence is TGTGCCAGCACATCCCAGTTTTTCCGACAGGGGTCCTACAATGAGCAGTTCTTC. Translated, it gives CASTSQFFRQGSYNEQFF. Together with reference TRBV28 and TRBJ2-1, the CDR3 gives the full variable domain: DVKVTQSSRYLVKRTGEKVFLECVQDMDHENMFWYRQDPGLGLRLIYFSYDVKMKEKGDIPEGYSVSREKKERFSLILESASTNQTSMYLCASTSQFFRQGSYNEQFFGPGTRLTVL.

This clonotype was counted a few times. The chain recombines TRBV28 with TRBJ2-3; 11 nucleotides line up with TRBD1. V lost 4 bases to trimming and J lost 3 bases; unmatched junction nucleotides: 18. Germline loops: CDR1 MDHEN, CDR2 SYDVKM. CDR3 length: 20 residues. Here the CDR3 DNA reads TGTGCCAGCAGTTGTCAGCCATCAACCCGGGACAGGGGGGAGACAGATACGCAGTATTTT. This codes for CASSCQPSTRDRGETDTQYF.

This clonotype was seen at least ten times. The chain has TRBV12-3 or TRBV12-4 and TRBJ1-1; no firm D call. This CDR3 has 12 residues. Trimming cost V 6 bases and J 8 bases, with 13 bases left between them. The CDR3 DNA reads as TGTGCCAGCAGCATACTGATTAGGGAAGCTTTCTTT. Amino acid sequence: CASSILIREAFF.